This T cell receptor (beta chain) was profiled in a study of cytomegalovirus exposure and HLA in healthy donors. Looking at the study overall: Membership in the Caucasian-associated ancestry cluster was found for about 80% of fewer than 450 genotyped donors. Study-wide points: Analysis was carried out at a later point, and it linked a missense DCLRE1C variant to TCR beta V- and J-gene trimming.

Use of 60 Vbeta and 13 Jbeta primers characterized the PCR. Clones were read by immunoSEQ multiplex PCR, and TCRdb kept only the in-frame ones, dropping some. This repertoire shows about 250,000 clones, roughly 85% found once; its top ten account for 0.2% to 0.3%. J lost 3 bases, V lost 5 bases, and 3 bases had no gene match. CDR3 length: 13 amino acids. Germline V gene data show CDR1 as MNHEY and CDR2 as SMNVEV (reference sequence). As for this clone: Its antigen is not known.

The source material was PBMCs. The sequence was collected from a girl aged 2 to 9 in good health and CMV-seronegative. The chain employs TRBV27 and TRBJ2-7, with 8 bases lining up with TRBD1. The DNA of the CDR3 is TGTGCCAGCAGTCCCGGACAGGGCTACGAGCAGTACTTC. Its protein product is CASSPGQGYEQYF.